These 25 T cell receptor beta chains came from one sample sequenced in a study of blood T cells in healthy people across ages (dated by TCRdb to about 2015). Libraries were constructed by 5' RACE. Sequencing took place on an Illumina HiSeq 2500. A second PCR of 7 to 11 cycles was performed with a sample-barcoded 5' primer and a J-beta primer mix. TCRdb reran the public reads through fastp at Q25 and MiXCR, keeping productive beta chains. Every entry covers one CDR3 protein and lists the most common genes and DNA from its rows. The sample table holds fewer than 600,000 distinct CDR3 sequences, of which about 29% were seen once. The ten largest clones take up 3% to 4.5% of the sample. This sample also appeared in a second study, on T cells of mothers and their children.

Sequenced: blood. These receptors were collected from a boy between 2 and 10 years old in good health.

The chain employs TRBV6-5 and TRBJ2-5, with D hard to call. The V and J ends lost 6 bases and 7 bases respectively, with 12 bases between them. Germline V gene data show CDR1 as MNHEY and CDR2 as SVGAGI. This CDR3 contains 12 residues. Written as DNA, the CDR3 is TGTGCCAGCAGAGGGCTGTCGAGGACCCAGTACTTC. Its translation is CASRGLSRTQYF.

V usage is TRBV12-3 or TRBV12-4 and J usage is TRBJ2-5, with unresolved D. The better agreement between TRBJ2-1 and the DNA end casts doubt on the J call. This CDR3 contains 11 residues. CDR3: CASRLSGEQFF. The CDR3 DNA follows: TGTGCCAGCAGGCTCAGTGGTGAGCAGTTCTTC.

The rearrangement joins TRBV20-1 to TRBJ2-1; no firm D call. Germline lookup yields CDR1 DFQATT and CDR2 SNEGSKA (reference sequence). V was clipped by 6 bases and J by 4 bases, with 10 bases between them. CDR3 length: 12 residues. Here the CDR3 reads CSASNQYNEQFF. The CDR3 coding sequence is TGCAGTGCGTCGAACCAATACAATGAGCAGTTCTTC.

The chain couples TRBV20-1 to TRBJ1-5, with D maybe TRBD1 (6 bases). Germline CDR1 and CDR2: DFQATT and SNEGSKA (reference sequence). This CDR3 has 12 residues. Trimming cost V 3 bases and J 9 bases, with 12 bases left between them. The CDR3 DNA sequence: TGCAGTGCTAGGTCTCAGGGGAGGCCCCAGCATTTT. Amino acids: CSARSQGRPQHF.

This chain connects TRBV15 to TRBJ1-2; TRBD1 is a possible D gene (6 bases). Trimming cost V 0 bases and J 5 bases, with 13 bases left between them. This CDR3 is 15 amino acids long. Germline loops: CDR1 LNHNV, CDR2 YYDKDF (reference sequence). CDR3 sequence reads: CATSREGARTYGYTF. The CDR3 nucleotides read TGTGCCACCAGCAGAGAGGGGGCCAGGACTTATGGCTACACCTTC.

The chain has TRBV28 and TRBJ2-5; tentative D call: TRBD1 (6 bases). Trimming took 5 bases from V and 5 from J, leaving 12 bases between them. Germline V gene lookup returns CDR1 MDHEN and CDR2 SYDVKM. This CDR3 is built from 13 residues. CDR3 nucleotide sequence: TGTGCCAGCAGTAACACAGGGTTGGAGACCCAGTACTTC. The encoded protein is CASSNTGLETQYF.

This clonotype was detected a few times. The CDR3 sequence is CASSSRERETYGYTF. The CDR3, as DNA: TGTGCCAGCAGTTCCCGGGAACGGGAGACGTATGGCTACACCTTC. V and J are TRBV12-3 or TRBV12-4 and TRBJ1-2; D remains unclear. The CDR3 contains 15 residues. Trimming stripped 4 bases from V and 5 bases from J, with 17 bases between.

This chain links TRBV6-2 or TRBV6-3 with TRBJ2-1, with 12 bases matching TRBD2. Trimming removed 7 bases from V and 1 base from J; junction bases left unmatched: 14. The CDR3 sequence is 19 residues long. CDR1 is MNHEY, CDR2 SVGEGT, per germline. CDR3 nucleotides: TGTGCCAGCACCCCCTCTACACGACTAGCGGGAGTTTCCTACAATGAGCAGTTCTTC. Its translation is CASTPSTRLAGVSYNEQFF.

The V gene is TRBV5-1, the J gene TRBJ2-5; D gene ambiguous. TRBJ2-1 explains the end of the DNA better; the J call may be wrong. The CDR3 loop spans 14 amino acids. The germline V gene has CDR1 SGHRS and CDR2 YFSETQ. The CDR3 coding sequence is TGCGCCAGCAGCTTGGAAACCTTATGGGATGAGCAGTTCTTC. Translating gives CASSLETLWDEQFF.

V is TRBV6-6 and J is TRBJ1-4, with 9 bases matching TRBD1. V was clipped by 6 bases and J by 8 bases; unmatched bases: 7. CDR1 is MNHNY and CDR2 is SVGAGI in the germline V gene (reference sequence). This CDR3 has 14 residues. DNA for the CDR3: TGTGCCAGCAGGAGGGACAGGGACGGGGAAAAACTGTTTTTT. Its translation: CASRRDRDGEKLFF.

V is TRBV20-1 and J is TRBJ2-1, with TRBD2 matching 13 bases. There are 15 residues in the CDR3. Germline V gene sequence: CDR1 DFQATT, CDR2 SNEGSKA (reference sequence). With 4 bases clipped from V and 5 bases from J, the junction kept 5 bases outside the gene matches. The CDR3 nucleotides are TGCAGTGCTACGGGGACTAGCGGGACACACAATGAGCAGTTCTTC. Its protein is CSATGTSGTHNEQFF.

This chain uses TRBV10-3 with TRBJ2-3, with 7 bases matching TRBD2. Per the germline V gene, CDR1 is ENHRY and CDR2 is SYGVKD. The CDR3 is made up of 16 amino acids. J lost 5 bases, V lost 0 bases, and 8 bases had no gene match. The CDR3 DNA follows: TGTGCCATCAGTGAGTCCCGCGGCGGGGGTGGAGATACGCAGTATTTT. This sequence encodes CAISESRGGGGDTQYF.

This clonotype was seen ten or more times. The gene calls are TRBV7-2 and TRBJ1-6, with a weak D call TRBD1 (5 bases). V lost 5 bases and J 5 bases, leaving 10 bases between the germline ends. From germline, CDR1 is SGHTA and CDR2 FQGNSA. The CDR3 loop spans 14 amino acids. Here the CDR3 DNA reads TGTGCCAGCAGCAAGCAGGGTCATAATTCACCCCTCCACTTT. Translation gives CASSKQGHNSPLHF. Combining the CDR3 with reference TRBV7-2 and TRBJ1-6 gives the whole variable domain GAGVSQSPSNKVTEKGKDVELRCDPISGHTALYWYRQSLGQGLEFLIYFQGNSAPDKSGLPSDRFSAERTGGSVSTLTIQRTQQEDSAVYLCASSKQGHNSPLHFGNGTRLTVT.

V and J are TRBV15 and TRBJ1-1; TRBD1 might be the D (5 bases). This CDR3 is 15 amino acids long. V gave up 1 base and J gave up 3 bases, with 12 bases separating them. Germline assignment: CDR1 LNHNV and CDR2 YYDKDF (reference sequence). CDR3 protein: CATSRGRGMDTEAFF. CDR3 nucleotides: TGTGCCACCAGCAGAGGACGGGGCATGGACACTGAAGCTTTCTTT.

This clonotype has only a few counts. CDR3 in amino acids: CASSQVAGGPSTTYEQYF. In DNA form, the CDR3 reads TGCGCCAGCAGCCAAGTGGCAGGGGGACCATCCACCACCTACGAGCAGTACTTC. This chain links TRBV4-3 with TRBJ2-7; 7 positions match TRBD1. Germline CDR1 and CDR2: LGHNA and YSLEER. CDR3 size: 18 residues. The junction had 14 bases not matched to a gene; V was cut back by 1 base and J by 2 bases.

This clonotype was counted ten times or more. The chain joins TRBV7-9 to TRBJ2-5; D might be TRBD2 (6 bases). Trimming removed 5 bases at V and 1 base at J, with 11 bases between. Looked up from germline, CDR1 is SEHNR and CDR2 is FQNEAQ (reference sequence). The CDR3 is 14 residues long. The CDR3 region has the DNA TGTGCCAGCAGCCTCGCGGGGATCCAAGAGACCCAGTACTTC. This sequence encodes CASSLAGIQETQYF.

There are a few counts of this clonotype. The chain couples TRBV5-1 to TRBJ2-2; D not certain. CDR3 length: 14 amino acids. V was clipped by 6 bases and J by 0 bases, with 9 bases between them. CDR1 and CDR2 from the germline V gene are SGHRS and YFSETQ. Written as DNA, the CDR3 is TGCGCCAGCAATTCGGAACCGAACACCGGGGAGCTGTTTTTT. Residues: CASNSEPNTGELFF.

The chain's CDR3 is CASSLQGAGDEQYF. The CDR3, as DNA: TGTGCCAGCAGCCTTCAGGGGGCAGGCGACGAGCAGTACTTC. This chain connects TRBV3-1 to TRBJ2-7, with 8 bases aligning to TRBD1. The CDR3 has 14 residues. The V gene's germline CDR1 is LGHDT and CDR2 YNNKEL (reference sequence). J gave up 5 bases and V 4 bases, and 7 bases lay outside the gene matches.

The chain couples TRBV7-9 to TRBJ1-1; D might be TRBD1 (6 bases). CDR1 is SEHNR and CDR2 is FQNEAQ in the germline V gene (reference sequence). V lost 1 base to trimming and J lost 0 bases, with 21 bases between them. The CDR3 is 19 residues long. CDR3: CASSLVVLPWTALNTEAFF. The CDR3 DNA follows: TGTGCCAGCAGCTTAGTAGTCCTTCCCTGGACAGCCTTGAACACTGAAGCTTTCTTT.

This clonotype has more than one count but fewer than ten. The rearrangement uses TRBV5-1 and TRBJ2-2; weak D call: TRBD2 (6 bases). V dropped 6 bases and J dropped 6 bases, with 18 bases sitting between them. Germline CDR1 is SGHRS and CDR2 is YFSETQ. The CDR3 is 15 amino acids. As DNA, the CDR3 is TGCGCCAGCACCTCCCTGGCGGGAACTCCCGGGGAGCTGTTTTTT. Translation: CASTSLAGTPGELFF.

V and J are TRBV5-1 and TRBJ2-7; 11 bases fit TRBD1. The V and J ends lost 3 bases and 7 bases, in that order; junction bases with no gene match: 12. CDR1 and CDR2 from the germline V gene are SGHRS and YFSETQ. This CDR3 region has 16 residues. CDR3 sequence (DNA): TGCGCCAGCAGCTCAACAGGTTCGGACAGGGGGCCAGAGCAGTACTTC. This gives the protein CASSSTGSDRGPEQYF.

This clonotype was seen only a few times. The J gene is TRBJ2-7, the V gene TRBV12-3 or TRBV12-4; D is unresolved. The CDR3 is 15 residues long. The germline V and J ends were trimmed by 4 bases and 0 bases, with 13 bases remaining between them. The CDR3 loop is CASSSLSRPSYEQYF. The CDR3 bases are TGTGCCAGCAGTTCGCTCAGTCGCCCCTCCTACGAGCAGTACTTC.

V gene TRBV20-1 combines with J gene TRBJ2-3, with 10 bases matching TRBD1. The length of the CDR3 is 14 residues. Germline CDR1 is DFQATT and CDR2 is SNEGSKA (reference sequence). Trimming at V came to 4 bases and at J to 3 bases, leaving 4 bases not matched to a gene. The CDR3 coding sequence is TGCAGTGCTAATCCGGGACAGGGGACAGATACGCAGTATTTT. Protein product: CSANPGQGTDTQYF.

Turning to this clonotype: One end of the junction is discordant with germline, which a read error may explain. J is TRBJ2-2 and V is TRBV27; D is unresolved. The germline V gene has CDR1 MNHEY and CDR2 SMNVEV (reference sequence). CDR3 size: 14 residues. The CDR3 sequence is CASSLSRATGELFF. CDR3 bases: TGTGCCAGTAGTTTATCACGGGCCACCGGGGAGCTGTTTTTT.

The V call is TRBV6-5, the J call TRBJ2-5; TRBD2 matches 12 bases. Germline V gene sequence: CDR1 MNHEY, CDR2 SVGAGI. V dropped 5 bases and J dropped 5; count of bases not matched to a gene: 6. There are 15 residues in the CDR3. CDR3 in amino acids: CASSLPSGGAETQYF. In DNA, the CDR3 is TGTGCCAGCAGTCTACCTAGCGGGGGGGCCGAGACCCAGTACTTC.